This entry lists 3 T cell receptor beta chains sequenced from one sample in a study of blood T cell repertoires in COVID-19 (dated by TCRdb to about 2020). The protocol used for the library was the immunoSEQ multiplex PCR assay. The table comes from immuneACCESS by way of TCRdb, which keeps in-frame sequences with V and J called. Part of the clones is missing from these tables; in studies checked, under half for an unresolved V gene and the rest for unknown reasons. The sample data list roughly 400,000 clones, and 90% to 95% of these were observed just once. Of the sample, about 0.78% is held by the ten largest clones. Sequenced: PBMCs or T cells enriched from blood (not recorded which). Receptor source: a woman in her thirties or forties who had been exposed to COVID-19.

The chain combines TRBV2 with TRBJ2-1; TRBD2 is a possible D gene (6 bases). V lost 6 bases and J lost 5, with 8 bases in between. The germline CDR1 and CDR2 sequences are SNHLY and FYNNEI. The CDR3 contains 12 residues. In DNA form, the CDR3 reads TGTGCCAGCAGCGGAGGGAACAATGAGCAGTTCTTC. The encoded protein is CASSGGNNEQFF. Full variable domain (outside the CDR3, taken from reference TRBV2 and TRBJ2-1): EPEVTQTPSHQVTQMGQEVILRCVPISNHLYFYWYRQILGQKVEFLVSFYNNEISEKSEIFDDQFSVERPDGSNFTLKIRSTKLEDSAMYFCASSGGNNEQFFGPGTRLTVL.

The V call is TRBV11-2, the J call TRBJ1-1; no firm D call. The CDR3 is 13 residues long. V lost 2 bases and J 5 bases, leaving 9 bases between the germline ends. Germline assignment: CDR1 SGHAT and CDR2 FQNNGV. The CDR3 spells CASSLTSSTEAFF. The DNA of the CDR3 is TGTGCCAGCAGCTTAACATCTTCGACTGAAGCTTTCTTT.

J is TRBJ1-5 and V is TRBV5-8; 7 bases fit TRBD1. The germline gives CDR1 SGHTS, CDR2 YDEGEE. V dropped 4 bases and J dropped 2; count of bases not matched to a gene: 6. The CDR3 has 15 amino acids. CDR3 sequence: CASSTTGSGNQPQHF. As DNA, the CDR3 is TGTGCCAGCAGCACGACAGGGAGTGGCAATCAGCCCCAGCATTTT.